This T cell receptor (beta chain) was sequenced in a study of T cells in Graves' hyperthyroidism and ophthalmopathy. This CDR3 contains 15 residues. Looked up from germline, CDR1 is LNHNV and CDR2 is YYDKDF (reference sequence). Study results and caveats: Most expanded thyroid clonotypes above 0.001 also appeared in blood.

Amplification of TCR beta CDR3 regions was performed using RNA transcripts as template. TCR CDR3 underwent first-round RT-PCR with the HTBI primer set. From the multiplex PCR reads, TCRdb called clonotypes with MiXCR, one entry per CDR3 protein. The repertoire holds hundreds of thousands of distinct CDR3 sequences, with about 45% as singletons. With respect to this clonotype: Its antigen is unknown. It may be a read error: a sequence one base away is much more abundant.

The genes are TRBV15 and TRBJ2-7; the D is unclear. This receptor was identified in a woman aged 18-29 years with Graves' hyperthyroidism. The sequenced sample was peripheral blood or thyroid tissue (not recorded which). DNA for the CDR3: TGTGCCAGCAGCCGCGGCCCGCCCTCTCCCTACGAGCAGTACTTC. Amino acid sequence: CASSRGPPSPYEQYF.